The T cell receptor (beta chain) described here comes from a study of blood T cells in healthy people across ages. Overall study results and limits: Both naive CD4+ cell counts and diversity were greater in long-lived donors than in aged donors. Roughly linear age-related decline in beta diversity appeared, significant by age 40.

Germline CDR1 reads LNHDA; CDR2 reads SQIVND (reference sequence). The CDR3 spans 15 residues. Every donor gave 8 to 10 milliliters of peripheral blood. Note on this clonotype: The target antigen is unknown.

Alongside a J-beta primer mix, a sample-barcoded 5' primer served in a second PCR lasting about 6 to 12 cycles. MiXCR, run by TCRdb on the 5' RACE reads, gives a single entry per CDR3 protein. The sample holds 800,000 to 1,000,000 distinct CDR3 sequences, 48% seen once. Sequencing was carried out using blood. The chain links TRBV19 to TRBJ2-5; 7 bases agree with TRBD2. The DNA end is more similar to TRBJ2-7, so the J call may be wrong. The sequence came from a man aged 30 to 39 in good health. The CDR3 DNA sequence: TGTGCCAGTAGTAGTCTCCGGGGGGTACCCTACGAGCAGTACTTC. Its protein product is CASSSLRGVPYEQYF.